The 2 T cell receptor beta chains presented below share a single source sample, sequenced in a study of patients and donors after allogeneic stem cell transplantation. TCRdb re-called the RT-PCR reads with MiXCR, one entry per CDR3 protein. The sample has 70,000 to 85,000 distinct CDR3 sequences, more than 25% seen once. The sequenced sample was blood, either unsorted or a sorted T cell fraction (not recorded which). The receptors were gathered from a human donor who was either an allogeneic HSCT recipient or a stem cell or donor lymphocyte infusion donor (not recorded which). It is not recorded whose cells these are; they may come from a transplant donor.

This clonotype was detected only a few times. The CDR3 sequence: CASSLDREGKLFF. Written as DNA, the CDR3 is TGTGCCAGCAGCTTGGACAGGGAGGGAAAACTGTTTTTT. V and J are TRBV5-5 and TRBJ1-4, with TRBD1 as a possible D gene (6 bases). Germline lookup yields CDR1 SGHKS and CDR2 YYEKEE (reference sequence). There are 13 residues in the CDR3. Trimming shortened V by 0 bases and J by 10 bases, and 10 bases separated the two germline ends.

CDR3 nucleotide sequence: TGTGCCAGCGGGAAATGGGGGGAAGGCCGGTCAATTGATGGCTACACCTTC. Protein product: CASGKWGEGRSIDGYTF. V gene TRBV6-1 combines with J gene TRBJ1-2; D is possibly TRBD1 (5 bases). CDR3 length equals 17 residues. Looked up from germline, CDR1 is MNHNS and CDR2 is SASEGT. The V end lost 8 bases, the J end lost 6 bases, and 28 bases lay between the germline ends.